This T cell receptor (beta chain) came from a study of shared clonotypes between healthy human individuals. General study points: Clonotype sharing among the donors was expected to vary with sequencing depth.

About this clone: Its antigen is not identified.

Recent vaccinations or acute infections were absent in the healthy HIV-negative adult donors. Germline CDR1 and CDR2: SGHAT and FQDESV (reference sequence). There are 15 residues in the CDR3. The junction had 5 bases not matched to a gene; V was cut back by 6 bases and J by 4 bases. In the study's own analysis: From ImmunoSEQ came sequences covering only the junction and carrying no quality scores, so filtering differed. Clones were read by immunoSEQ multiplex PCR, and TCRdb kept only the in-frame ones, dropping some. The V and J calls and clone size come from that table; D and trimming were worked out from the DNA. Of approximately 470,000 clones detected, around 73% appear once; the ten largest clones hold about 12%.

The receptor was derived from a middle-aged woman in good health. Some clones in this sample may be carry-over from other donors' samples. This chain joins TRBV11-1 and TRBJ2-2; 10 bases align to TRBD1. Sequencing input: PBMCs. The CDR3: CASSHRDRGTGELFF. For the CDR3, the DNA is TGTGCCAGCAGTCACCGGGACAGGGGCACCGGGGAGCTGTTTTTT.